This T cell receptor (beta chain) came from a study of control samples from healthy donors and cancer patients. The CDR3 sequence is 15 residues long. V was trimmed by 10 bases and J by 5 bases, leaving 23 bases between them. Germline CDR1 reads MDHEN; CDR2 reads SYDVKM. Clones were sequenced by immunoSEQ multiplex PCR, and TCRdb holds only the in-frame ones, with some missing. The sample has 70,000 to 95,000 clones, 93% seen once. This TCR came from a woman aged 35 to 49 with lung cancer. The material sequenced was PBMCs. J is TRBJ2-5 and V is TRBV28; D may match TRBD1 or TRBD2 (5 bases each). The CDR3 here is CATLLRAGWGETQYF. CDR3 DNA: TGTGCCACCCTCCTTCGGGCAGGGTGGGGGGAGACCCAGTACTTC.